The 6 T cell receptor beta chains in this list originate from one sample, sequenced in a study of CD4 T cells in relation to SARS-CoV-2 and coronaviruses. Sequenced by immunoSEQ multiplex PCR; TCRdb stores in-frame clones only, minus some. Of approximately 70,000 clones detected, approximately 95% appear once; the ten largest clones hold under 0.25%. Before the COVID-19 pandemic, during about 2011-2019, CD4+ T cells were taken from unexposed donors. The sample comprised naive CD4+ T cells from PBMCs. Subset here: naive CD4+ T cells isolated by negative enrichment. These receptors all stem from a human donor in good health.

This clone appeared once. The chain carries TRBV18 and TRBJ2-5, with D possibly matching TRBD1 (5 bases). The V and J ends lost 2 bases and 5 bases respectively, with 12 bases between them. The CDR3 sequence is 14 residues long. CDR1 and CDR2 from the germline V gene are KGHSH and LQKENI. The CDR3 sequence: CASSPYGRVETQYF. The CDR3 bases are TGTGCCAGCTCACCATACGGCAGGGTGGAGACCCAGTACTTC.

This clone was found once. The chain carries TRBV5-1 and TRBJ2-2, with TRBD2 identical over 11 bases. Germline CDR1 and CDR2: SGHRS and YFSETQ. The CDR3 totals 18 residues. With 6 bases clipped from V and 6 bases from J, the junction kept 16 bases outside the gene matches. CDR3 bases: TGCGCCAGCACCTATTCTAGCGGGAGGCTATTTAGTTCCGGGGAGCTGTTTTTT. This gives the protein CASTYSSGRLFSSGELFF. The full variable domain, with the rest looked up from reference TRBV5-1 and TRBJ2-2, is KAGVTQTPRYLIKTRGQQVTLSCSPISGHRSVSWYQQTPGQGLQFLFEYFSETQRNKGNFPGRFSGRQFSNSRSEMNVSTLELGDSALYLCASTYSSGRLFSSGELFFGEGSRLTVL.

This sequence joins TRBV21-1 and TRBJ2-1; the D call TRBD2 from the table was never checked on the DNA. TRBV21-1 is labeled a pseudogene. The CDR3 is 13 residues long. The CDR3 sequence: CASSKVAYNEQFF. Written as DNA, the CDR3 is TGTGCCAGCAGCAAAGTCGCGTACAATGAGCAGTTCTTC.

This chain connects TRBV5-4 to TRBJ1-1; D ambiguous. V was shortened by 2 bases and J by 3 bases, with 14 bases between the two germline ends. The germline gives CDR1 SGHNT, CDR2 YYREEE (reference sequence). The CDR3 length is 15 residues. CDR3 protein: CASSLKGSGDTEAFF. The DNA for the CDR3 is TGTGCCAGCAGCTTAAAAGGCTCCGGGGACACTGAAGCTTTCTTT.

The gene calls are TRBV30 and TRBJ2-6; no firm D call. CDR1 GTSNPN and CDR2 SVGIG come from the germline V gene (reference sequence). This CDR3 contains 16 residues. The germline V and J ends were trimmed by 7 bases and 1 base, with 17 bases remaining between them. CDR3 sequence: CALWTLLASGANVLTF. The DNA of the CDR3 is TGTGCCTTATGGACCTTACTCGCATCTGGGGCCAACGTCCTGACTTTC.

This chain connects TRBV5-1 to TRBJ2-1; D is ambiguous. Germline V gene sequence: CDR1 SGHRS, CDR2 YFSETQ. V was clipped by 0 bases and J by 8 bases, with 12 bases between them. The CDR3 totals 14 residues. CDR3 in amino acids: CASSLGPPVDEQFF. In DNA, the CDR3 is TGCGCCAGCAGCTTGGGACCGCCGGTCGATGAGCAGTTCTTC.